Described below is a single TCR beta chain sequence and its context. Its antigen is unknown. The primer mix had 60 Vbeta and 13 Jbeta primers. Repertoires were generated with immunoSEQ multiplex PCR, while TCRdb's copy carries only in-frame clones and drops some. This sample yields about 130,000 clones, of which around 77% are seen a single time; 1% to 1.5% belongs to the top ten. Trimming pared 4 bases from V and 6 bases from J, leaving 9 bases between. CDR1 and CDR2 from the germline V gene are SNHLY and FYNNEI. The CDR3 extends over 12 amino acids. This sample was included in a study of cytomegalovirus exposure and HLA in healthy donors. Findings and limits, study-wide: There were 160 or so TCR beta chains listed as cytomegalovirus-associated. In a later analysis, parvovirus B19, influenza, CMV and Epstein-Barr virus appeared linked to several top co-occurrence clusters. Reports indicated that the classifier achieved high specificity and sensitivity in diagnosing cytomegalovirus status.

The gene calls are TRBV2 and TRBJ2-5, with unresolved D. Sequencing was done on a sample of PBMCs. The receptor comes from a man in his fifties in good health and CMV-seronegative. This CDR3 reads CASSVIEKTQYF. In DNA form, the CDR3 reads TGTGCCAGCAGTGTAATCGAGAAGACCCAGTACTTC.